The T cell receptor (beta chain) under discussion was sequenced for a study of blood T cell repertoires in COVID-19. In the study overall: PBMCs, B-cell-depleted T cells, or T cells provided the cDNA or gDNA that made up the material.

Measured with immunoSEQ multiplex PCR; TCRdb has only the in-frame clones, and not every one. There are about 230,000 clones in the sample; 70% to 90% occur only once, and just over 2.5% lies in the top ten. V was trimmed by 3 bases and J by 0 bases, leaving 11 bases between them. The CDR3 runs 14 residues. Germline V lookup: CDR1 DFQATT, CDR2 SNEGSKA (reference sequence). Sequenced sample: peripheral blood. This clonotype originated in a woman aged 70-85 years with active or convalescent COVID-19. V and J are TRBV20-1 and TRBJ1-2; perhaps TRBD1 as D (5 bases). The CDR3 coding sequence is TGCAGTGCTAGTGGGGGGAGGGCTAACTATGGCTACACCTTC. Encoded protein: CSASGGRANYGYTF.